The 26 T cell receptor beta chains below were found in one sample sequenced in a study of shared clonotypes between healthy human individuals. Repertoires were generated with immunoSEQ multiplex PCR, while TCRdb's copy carries only in-frame clones and drops some. In the table there are 730,000 or so clones, more than 70% of which are singletons. Material for sequencing was memory CD4+ T cells sorted from blood. Regarding subset: CD45RA-negative fraction. All receptors come from a woman in her twenties or thirties in good health.

This sequence joins TRBV2 and TRBJ2-6; D uncertain. Trimming pared 4 bases from V and 2 bases from J, leaving 15 bases between. CDR1 SNHLY and CDR2 FYNNEI come from the germline V gene. The CDR3 length is 17 residues. The CDR3 is CASSALGMGTGANVLTF. The CDR3, as DNA: TGTGCCAGCAGTGCTCTGGGGATGGGTACTGGGGCCAACGTCCTGACTTTC.

The CDR3 nucleotides read TGTGCCAGCAGCTCCTTCATCGAGACCCAGTACTTC. Its translation: CASSSFIETQYF. This chain joins TRBV7-8 and TRBJ2-5, with D hard to call. Germline V gene data show CDR1 as SGHVS and CDR2 as FQNEAQ. Trimming removed 4 bases from V and 5 bases from J, with 8 bases in between. The CDR3 runs to 12 residues.

The CDR3 coding sequence is TGTGCCAGCAGAAGGGGACTAGCGGGAGAAGAGACCCAGTACTTC. Translated, it gives CASRRGLAGEETQYF. The chain combines TRBV6-5 with TRBJ2-5, with 14 bases fitting TRBD2. CDR1 and CDR2 from the germline V gene are MNHEY and SVGAGI. The V segment lost 6 bases and the J segment 3 bases; nucleotides outside the gene matches: 3. The CDR3 is 15 residues long.

This clone appeared once. This chain joins TRBV27 and TRBJ2-5, with TRBD2 matching 15 bases. CDR1 and CDR2 from the germline V gene are MNHEY and SMNVEV (reference sequence). The junction had 13 bases not matched to a gene; V was cut back by 6 bases and J by 5 bases. The CDR3 is made up of 18 amino acids. DNA for the CDR3: TGTGCCAGCAGCCACCTCGGACTAGCGGGAGGGCCGGCCGAGACCCAGTACTTC. Encoded protein: CASSHLGLAGGPAETQYF.

This clone has at least ten counts. In the same sample, other DNA sequences code for this CDR3. This chain uses TRBV6-1 with TRBJ1-1; D perhaps matches TRBD1 (6 bases). Trimming removed 5 bases from V and 5 bases from J, with 12 bases in between. This CDR3 has 13 residues. CDR1 and CDR2 (germline): MNHNS, SASEGT. CDR3 loop: CASSLEGHTEAFF. CDR3 DNA sequence: TGTGCCAGCAGTCTAGAGGGACATACTGAAGCTTTCTTT.

This sequence joins TRBV7-2 and TRBJ1-5; tentative D call: TRBD1 (6 bases). Germline-derived CDR1 and CDR2 are SGHTA and FQGNSA. The CDR3 extends over 15 amino acids. Trimming shortened V by 5 bases and J by 4 bases, and 15 bases separated the two germline ends. Here the CDR3 reads CASSQGQARNQPQHF. In DNA, the CDR3 is TGTGCCAGCAGCCAGGGGCAGGCCCGAAATCAGCCCCAGCATTTT.

CDR3 in amino acids: CASSQEVQGAYEQYF. CDR3 DNA: TGTGCCAGCAGCCAAGAGGTCCAGGGGGCCTACGAGCAGTACTTC. V usage is TRBV14 and J usage is TRBJ2-7, with TRBD1 matching 7 bases. Germline V CDR1 and CDR2: SGHDN, FVKESK. The CDR3 length is 15 residues. The trim removed 0 bases at V and 2 bases at J, leaving 4 bases unmatched.

This clone came up a few times. The chain recombines TRBV7-8 with TRBJ2-7; 9 positions agree with TRBD2. V shed 5 bases, J shed 3 bases, and the junction held 8 bases outside the gene matches. Germline V gene sequence: CDR1 SGHVS, CDR2 FQNEAQ. The CDR3 is made up of 15 amino acids. The CDR3 sequence is CASSLERGEIYEQYF. The CDR3 DNA reads as TGTGCCAGCAGCCTTGAGCGGGGGGAAATCTACGAGCAGTACTTC.

The J gene is TRBJ2-5, the V gene TRBV6-1; maybe TRBD2 (6 bases). The assigned J gene may be wrong: the sequence end matches TRBJ2-7 better. CDR1 is MNHNS and CDR2 is SASEGT in the germline V gene. The CDR3 runs 15 residues. The CDR3: CASSEGGAGAYEQYF. The CDR3 bases are TGTGCCAGCAGTGAGGGGGGAGCCGGGGCCTACGAGCAGTACTTC.

V and J are TRBV2 and TRBJ1-1; weak D call: TRBD1 (6 bases). The CDR3 has 15 amino acids. V lost 7 bases to trimming and J lost 5 bases, with 20 bases between them. The germline V gene has CDR1 SNHLY and CDR2 FYNNEI. The CDR3 region has the DNA TGTGCCAGCAATCCAAACAGGGCCCAGGGGACTGAAGCTTTCTTT. Encoded protein: CASNPNRAQGTEAFF. Full variable domain (missing parts from reference TRBV2 and TRBJ1-1): EPEVTQTPSHQVTQMGQEVILRCVPISNHLYFYWYRQILGQKVEFLVSFYNNEISEKSEIFDDQFSVERPDGSNFTLKIRSTKLEDSAMYFCASNPNRAQGTEAFFGQGTRLTVV.

This chain connects TRBV18 to TRBJ2-2, with TRBD2 matching over 7 bases. V gave up 9 bases and J gave up 7 bases; unmatched junction bases: 8. In germline, CDR1 is KGHSH, CDR2 LQKENI. The CDR3 loop spans 13 amino acids. The CDR3 DNA is TGTGCCAGTTCCGCGGGAGTACACGGGGAGCTGTTTTTT. Protein product: CASSAGVHGELFF.

This chain connects TRBV6-6 to TRBJ1-2; maybe TRBD1 (6 bases). CDR3 size: 15 residues. CDR1 MNHNY and CDR2 SVGAGI come from the germline V gene (reference sequence). V dropped 2 bases and J dropped 1 base, with 11 bases sitting between them. The CDR3 loop is CASSYAQGNNYGYTF. In DNA, the CDR3 is TGTGCCAGCAGTTACGCGCAGGGGAATAACTATGGCTACACCTTC.

This clone was found once. The CDR3 coding sequence is TGTGCCAGCAGTCTCCACTCGGGCGGGAACACTGAAGCTTTCTTT. Its translation: CASSLHSGGNTEAFF. The V and J genes are TRBV28 and TRBJ1-1; D remains unclear. Trimming removed 5 bases at V and 1 base at J, with 14 bases between. The CDR3 totals 15 residues. Germline values: CDR1 MDHEN, CDR2 SYDVKM.

This chain uses TRBV21-1 with TRBJ1-2; the table's D call, TRBD1, was not checked against the DNA. TRBV21-1 is a documented pseudogene. The CDR3 has 14 amino acids. The CDR3 sequence is CASSLTVGGCGYTF. The CDR3, as DNA: TGTGCCAGCAGTCTCACTGTAGGGGGTTGCGGCTACACCTTC.

This chain links TRBV7-3 with TRBJ1-2, with TRBD1 as a possible D gene (5 bases). Germline-derived CDR1 and CDR2 are SGHTA and FQGTGA. V shed 7 bases and J shed 8 bases, with 20 bases lying between them. The CDR3 spans 14 residues. CDR3 sequence reads: CASNTPERGGGYTF. The CDR3 bases are TGTGCCAGCAACACCCCGGAGAGGGGAGGAGGCTACACCTTC.

This chain joins TRBV5-1 and TRBJ1-5; D not resolved. CDR1 is SGHRS, CDR2 YFSETQ, per germline. The V end lost 0 bases, the J end lost 4 bases, and 8 bases lay between the germline ends. CDR3 size: 14 residues. For the CDR3, the DNA is TGCGCCAGCAGCTTGGACTTTGGGAATCAGCCCCAGCATTTT. It is translated as CASSLDFGNQPQHF.

The chain couples TRBV25-1 to TRBJ2-3; a possible D gene is TRBD2 (5 bases). Germline CDR1 reads MGHDK; CDR2 reads SYGVNS. V gave up 3 bases and J gave up 1 base, with 8 bases separating them. CDR3 length: 14 amino acids. The CDR3 DNA sequence: TGTGCCAGCAGTGATTGGCGGGGCACAGATACGCAGTATTTT. It translates to CASSDWRGTDTQYF.

The chain links TRBV7-8 to TRBJ2-7, with unresolved D. Germline lookup yields CDR1 SGHVS and CDR2 FQNEAQ. V was shortened by 1 base and J by 2 bases, with 9 bases between the two germline ends. The CDR3 is made up of 14 amino acids. CDR3 DNA: TGTGCCAGCAGCTTAGTATCCGGCCCCTACGAGCAGTACTTC. This sequence encodes CASSLVSGPYEQYF.

The rearrangement joins TRBV7-2 to TRBJ2-4; D unresolved. With 5 bases removed from V and 0 bases from J, the gap between germline ends came to 11 bases. The CDR3 covers 15 residues. Germline V gene lookup returns CDR1 SGHTA and CDR2 FQGNSA. The CDR3 region is CASSQNSLAKNIQYF. In nucleotides, the CDR3 is TGTGCCAGCAGCCAGAACAGTCTAGCCAAAAACATTCAGTACTTC.

The rearrangement links TRBV6-5 to TRBJ2-5; D may be TRBD1 (7 bases). Per germline, CDR1 MNHEY and CDR2 SVGAGI. V lost 2 bases and J lost 4, with 11 bases in between. The CDR3 extends over 14 amino acids. This chain's CDR3 is CASSYGRGVETQYF. DNA of the CDR3: TGTGCCAGCAGTTACGGCAGGGGGGTAGAGACCCAGTACTTC.

The gene calls are TRBV4-1 and TRBJ2-2; perhaps TRBD1 as D (5 bases). With 1 base removed from V and 5 bases from J, the gap between germline ends came to 14 bases. The germline V gene has CDR1 MGHRA and CDR2 YSYEKL. There are 16 residues in the CDR3. CDR3 DNA: TGCGCCAGCAGCCAAGTAAGATCCAGGGCTACCGGGGAGCTGTTTTTT. Its protein is CASSQVRSRATGELFF.

Concerning this clone itself: It may be a read error: a sequence one base away is much more abundant. The chain's CDR3 is CASSLGYSNQPQHF. CDR3 DNA: TGTGCCAGCAGCTTAGGATATAGCAATCAGCCCCAGCATTTT. V gene TRBV7-3 combines with J gene TRBJ1-5, with D unclear. This CDR3 has 14 residues. From germline, CDR1 is SGHTA and CDR2 FQGTGA. Trimming left V 2 bases short and J 0 bases short, with 5 bases between.

The V call is TRBV25-1, the J call TRBJ1-2; 9 bases map to TRBD1. The germline CDR1 and CDR2 sequences are MGHDK and SYGVNS. J lost 4 bases, V lost 3 bases, and 6 bases had no gene match. CDR3 length equals 15 residues. The CDR3 region is CASSDPSQGAYGYTF. The CDR3 region has the DNA TGTGCCAGCAGTGACCCGTCACAGGGGGCCTATGGCTACACCTTC.

The gene calls are TRBV30 and TRBJ2-3; 16 nucleotides align to TRBD2. The CDR3 runs to 16 residues. V was pared by 0 bases and J by 6 bases, with 3 bases of the junction left unmatched. CDR1 is GTSNPN and CDR2 is SVGIG in the germline V gene (reference sequence). CDR3 sequence: CAWSVGLAGGGDTQYF. For the CDR3, the DNA is TGTGCCTGGAGTGTGGGACTAGCGGGAGGGGGGGATACGCAGTATTTT.

J is TRBJ1-4 and V is TRBV5-1; TRBD1 matches at 8 bases. With V trimmed by 1 base and J by 5 bases, 10 bases remained unmatched. Germline values: CDR1 SGHRS, CDR2 YFSETQ. This CDR3 comprises 17 residues. CDR3 DNA: TGCGCCAGCAGCTTGTTTCCAGGGGGCAGGCTCAATGAAAAACTGTTTTTT. Protein product: CASSLFPGGRLNEKLFF.

The chain has TRBV7-9 and TRBJ1-2; 11 bases are shared with TRBD1. V lost 4 bases and J lost 4; bases outside the gene matches: 2. Germline CDR1 and CDR2: SEHNR and FQNEAQ (reference sequence). The CDR3 consists of 14 residues. The CDR3 DNA reads TGTGCCAGCAGCTCCGGGACAGGGGGCTATGGCTACACCTTC. This gives the protein CASSSGTGGYGYTF.